A selection of T cell receptor beta chains follows, all from one sample in a study of vaccination and CD4 T cells after COVID-19. The antigens these receptors bind are not known. TCRdb redid the calling of the PCR reads with MiXCR, one entry per CDR3 protein. The data contain some 17,000 distinct CDR3 sequences, around 75% of them seen just once; the ten biggest clones take up roughly 16%. Sequenced: CD4+ T cells from blood, cultured in vitro. These receptors came from a human donor who had recovered from COVID-19. The CDR3 runs from the conserved cysteine through the conserved F or W. D genes are given only for firm matches. Where a row states a size, it is once, few, many or the class of an expanded clone; other rows omit it.

v_gene	abundance	j_gene	d_gene	CDR3aa	CDR3nt
TRBV2	-	TRBJ2-7	TRBD2	CASRNGLAGRRTPYEQYF	TGTGCCAGCAGAAACGGACTAGCCGGCCGCCGAACTCCCTACGAGCAGTACTTC
TRBV24-1	-	TRBJ2-1	TRBD1	CATSDSRTGDEQFF	TGTGCCACCAGTGATTCCCGGACAGGGGACGAGCAGTTCTTC
TRBV12-3/TRBV12-4	-	TRBJ1-1	-	CASSRVLTEAFF	TGTGCCAGCAGTCGGGTGCTCACTGAAGCTTTCTTT
TRBV20-1	few	TRBJ1-1	TRBD1	CSAREVTGRENTEAFF	TGCAGTGCTAGAGAAGTGACAGGGAGGGAGAACACTGAAGCTTTCTTT
TRBV19	-	TRBJ1-2	-	CASSIDNYGYTF	TGTGCCAGTAGTATAGATAATTATGGCTACACCTTC
TRBV7-2	-	TRBJ2-7	-	CASSLAVNSYEQYF	TGTGCCAGCAGCTTAGCGGTTAATTCCTACGAGCAGTACTTC
TRBV7-6	-	TRBJ1-2	-	CASSLLPDRLYGYTF	TGTGCCAGCAGCTTATTACCCGACAGACTCTATGGCTACACCTTC
TRBV19	once	TRBJ2-7	-	CASSQRGENYEQYF	TGTGCCAGTAGTCAACGGGGAGAAAACTACGAGCAGTACTTC
TRBV20-1	-	TRBJ1-1	-	CSARGENTEAFF	TGCAGTGCTAGAGGAGAGAACACTGAAGCTTTCTTT
TRBV6-4	-	TRBJ1-5	-	CASQTIPSNQPQHF	TGTGCCAGCCAGACAATTCCAAGCAATCAGCCCCAGCATTTT
TRBV27	few	TRBJ1-2	-	CASSFVLGYGYTF	TGTGCCAGCAGTTTCGTCCTGGGCTATGGCTACACCTTC
TRBV27	-	TRBJ2-4	-	CASSLSPLLPGLGNIQYF	TGTGCCAGCAGTTTATCCCCGCTACTCCCGGGATTGGGAAACATTCAGTACTTC
TRBV6-2/TRBV6-3	-	TRBJ2-3	-	CASSSRQLSTDTQYF	TGTGCCAGCAGTTCTCGACAGCTTAGCACAGATACGCAGTATTTT
TRBV5-3	few	TRBJ2-7	-	CARSSPYEQYF	TGTGCCAGAAGCTCGCCCTACGAGCAGTACTTC
TRBV30	once	TRBJ2-5	-	CAWDSRGETQYF	TGTGCCTGGGATTCAAGGGGAGAGACCCAGTACTTC
TRBV20-1	-	TRBJ2-1	TRBD2	CSAPRGLATNEQFF	TGCAGTGCCCCCCGGGGACTAGCGACCAATGAGCAGTTCTTC
TRBV2	-	TRBJ2-7	-	CASRPGRTYEQYF	TGTGCCAGCAGACCGGGACGGACCTACGAGCAGTACTTC
TRBV6-2/TRBV6-3	-	TRBJ2-3	-	CASKAGTDTQYF	TGTGCCAGCAAAGCGGGCACAGATACGCAGTATTTT
TRBV19	-	TRBJ1-2	TRBD1	CASSTDRDLYYGYTF	TGTGCCAGTAGTACCGACAGGGACCTCTACTATGGCTACACCTTC
TRBV19	-	TRBJ2-7	TRBD1	CASSSPGQGTYEQYF	TGTGCCAGTAGCTCTCCGGGACAGGGGACCTACGAGCAGTACTTC
TRBV20-1	once	TRBJ2-7	TRBD1	CSAPWEGTGDSEQYF	TGCAGTGCTCCCTGGGAAGGGACAGGAGACTCCGAGCAGTACTTC
TRBV28	-	TRBJ1-1	TRBD1	CASSLLGTGGSAFF	TGTGCCAGCAGTTTATTAGGGACAGGGGGGTCAGCTTTCTTT
TRBV20-1	-	TRBJ2-7	-	CSAVRAYEQYF	TGCAGTGCGGTGAGAGCCTACGAGCAGTACTTC
TRBV20-1	once	TRBJ2-2	TRBD1	CSARDSGIGTGLRAGELFF	TGCAGTGCTAGAGATTCCGGGATTGGGACAGGGCTAAGGGCCGGGGAGCTGTTTTTT
TRBV2	few	TRBJ1-5	-	CASSLLAGGNQPQHF	TGTGCCAGCAGTCTACTCGCGGGGGGCAATCAGCCCCAGCATTTT
TRBV11-3	-	TRBJ2-5	-	CASSPPGRDETQYF	TGTGCCAGCAGCCCTCCAGGGCGAGACGAGACCCAGTACTTC
TRBV6-1	once	TRBJ2-5	-	CASQADQETQYF	TGTGCCAGCCAAGCCGACCAAGAGACCCAGTACTTC
TRBV20-1	-	TRBJ2-5	TRBD2	CSARDSRREGRETQYF	TGCAGTGCTAGAGATAGTCGGCGGGAGGGACGGGAGACCCAGTACTTC
TRBV10-1	-	TRBJ2-5	-	CASSFGGLGETQYF	TGCGCCAGCAGTTTCGGGGGTTTAGGAGAGACCCAGTACTTC
TRBV20-1	-	TRBJ2-5	-	CSARSPGEETQYF	TGCAGTGCTAGAAGTCCGGGGGAAGAGACCCAGTACTTC
TRBV24-1	-	TRBJ1-2	-	CATSDPNYGYTF	TGTGCCACCAGTGACCCCAACTATGGCTACACCTTC
TRBV24-1	-	TRBJ2-7	-	CATSGAGTYEQYF	TGTGCCACCAGTGGGGCCGGTACCTACGAGCAGTACTTC
TRBV7-6	-	TRBJ2-5	TRBD2	CASSLVEAGGPGRRETQYF	TGTGCCAGCAGCTTAGTGGAGGCGGGAGGGCCAGGGCGTAGAGAGACCCAGTACTTC
TRBV24-1	-	TRBJ2-5	TRBD1	CATSDPGQGKETQYF	TGTGCCACCAGTGACCCAGGACAGGGAAAAGAGACCCAGTACTTC
TRBV20-1	-	TRBJ2-5	-	CSARSGALGDGETQYF	TGCAGTGCTAGATCGGGTGCCCTAGGTGACGGCGAGACCCAGTACTTC
TRBV11-3	-	TRBJ2-2	-	CASSLAGARPGELFF	TGTGCCAGCAGCTTAGCGGGGGCCAGGCCCGGGGAGCTGTTTTTT
TRBV7-9	-	TRBJ2-3	TRBD2	CASGSGASTDTQYF	TGTGCCAGCGGTAGCGGGGCAAGCACAGATACGCAGTATTTT
TRBV20-1	-	TRBJ2-1	TRBD2	CSARVKQAGALGNEQFF	TGCAGTGCTAGAGTAAAGCAAGCGGGAGCGTTGGGGAATGAGCAGTTCTTC
TRBV7-2	-	TRBJ2-2	-	CASRVGTQYTGELFF	TGTGCCAGCAGGGTCGGGACTCAGTACACCGGGGAGCTGTTTTTT
TRBV20-1	few	TRBJ1-5	TRBD1	CSARGQGAAQPQHF	TGCAGTGCTAGAGGCCAGGGGGCAGCTCAGCCCCAGCATTTT
TRBV20-1	once	TRBJ1-2	-	CSARDRSPTNYGYTF	TGCAGTGCTAGAGATAGGAGTCCGACAAACTATGGCTACACCTTC
TRBV20-1	-	TRBJ2-5	-	CSARIAARALQETQYF	TGCAGTGCTAGAATCGCCGCGAGGGCCCTCCAGGAGACCCAGTACTTC
TRBV27	-	TRBJ1-2	TRBD1	CASSPTGNYGYTF	TGTGCCAGCAGTCCGACAGGGAACTATGGCTACACCTTC
TRBV6-1	-	TRBJ2-1	-	CASSEGVAYNEQFF	TGTGCCAGCAGTGAGGGGGTAGCCTACAATGAGCAGTTCTTC
TRBV20-1	-	TRBJ2-3	-	CSARAGGQHTDTQYF	TGCAGTGCTAGAGCGGGGGGCCAACACACAGATACGCAGTATTTT
TRBV7-2	-	TRBJ2-3	TRBD1	CASSFDRDADTQYF	TGTGCCAGCAGCTTCGACAGGGATGCAGATACGCAGTATTTT
TRBV11-2	-	TRBJ1-2	-	CASSLELIGAGYTF	TGTGCCAGCAGCTTAGAACTGATCGGGGCTGGCTACACCTTC
TRBV27	-	TRBJ2-7	TRBD2	CASSLSGTSGVVEQYF	TGTGCCAGCAGTTTAAGCGGGACTAGCGGTGTTGTGGAGCAGTACTTC
TRBV7-3	-	TRBJ1-2	TRBD1	CASSNYRGENYGYTF	TGTGCCAGCAGCAATTACAGGGGTGAGAACTATGGCTACACCTTC
TRBV7-9	few	TRBJ1-1	-	CASSEDSAAFF	TGTGCCAGCAGCGAAGACAGTGCAGCTTTCTTT
TRBV20-1	-	TRBJ1-5	TRBD1	CSARPGTGDSNQPQHF	TGCAGTGCTAGACCTGGGACAGGAGATAGCAATCAGCCCCAGCATTTT
TRBV7-2	-	TRBJ2-1	TRBD2	CASSLSQQSSGGGGEQFF	TGTGCCAGCAGCTTAAGCCAGCAAAGTAGCGGGGGAGGGGGTGAGCAGTTCTTC
TRBV28	-	TRBJ1-1	-	CASSIVTNTEAFF	TGTGCCAGCTCAATAGTGACTAACACTGAAGCTTTCTTT
TRBV24-1	few	TRBJ2-5	TRBD1	CATSEATGQETQYF	TGTGCCACCAGTGAAGCGACAGGGCAAGAGACCCAGTACTTC
TRBV20-1	few	TRBJ2-5	TRBD1	CSAPTGSEETQYF	TGCAGTGCTCCGACAGGGTCGGAGGAGACCCAGTACTTC